One sample yielded the 4 T cell receptor beta chains listed below, sequenced in a study of CD8 T cells in ankylosing spondylitis. One entry per CDR3 protein, called by TCRdb with MiXCR from the 5' RACE reads. The repertoire holds approximately 40,000 distinct CDR3 sequences, with approximately 6% as singletons. The specimen sequenced was blood, either unsorted or a sorted T cell fraction (not recorded which). All receptors come from a male donor with ankylosing spondylitis or in good health (not recorded which).

The sample holds many counts of this clonotype. The chain is built from TRBV5-1 and TRBJ2-2; 7 bases are a match to TRBD2. The CDR3 sequence is 16 residues long. Unmatched junction bases numbered 6, after V lost 0 bases and J lost 4 bases. CDR1 and CDR2 (germline): SGHRS, YFSETQ. CDR3 region: CASSLARGLITGELFF. As DNA, the CDR3 is TGCGCCAGCAGCTTGGCTAGGGGACTAATCACCGGGGAGCTGTTTTTT.

In its sample, this clonotype was seen a few times. This chain links TRBV11-2 with TRBJ2-5, with TRBD1 as a possible D gene (6 bases). Deletions cut 0 bases from V and 4 bases from J, with 18 bases between. Germline CDR1 SGHAT, CDR2 FQNNGV. The CDR3 has 17 residues. CDR3: CASSLERERDILETQYF. The CDR3 DNA sequence: TGTGCCAGCAGCTTAGAACGGGAACGGGACATCCTAGAGACCCAGTACTTC.

This clonotype showed up just a few times. The CDR3 nucleotides read TGTGCCAGCAGCTCCGGGACTACGAACACCGGGGAGCTGTTTTTT. Protein product: CASSSGTTNTGELFF. The rearrangement uses TRBV7-9 and TRBJ2-2, with 7 bases identical to TRBD2. The CDR3 is 15 residues long. J was trimmed by 0 bases and V by 4 bases; bases with no gene match: 2. CDR1 is SEHNR and CDR2 is FQNEAQ in the germline V gene (reference sequence). Filled out from reference TRBV7-9 and TRBJ2-2, the complete variable domain reads DTGVSQNPRHKITKRGQNVTFRCDPISEHNRLYWYRQTLGQGPEFLTYFQNEAQLEKSRLLSDRFSAERPKGSFSTLEIQRTEQGDSAMYLCASSSGTTNTGELFFGEGSRLTVL.

At least ten counts were recorded for this clonotype. This rearrangement joins TRBV19 to TRBJ2-4, with TRBD1 as a possible D gene (6 bases). Trimming took 10 bases from V and 6 from J, leaving 16 bases between them. The CDR3 consists of 13 residues. Germline-derived CDR1 and CDR2 are LNHDA and SQIVND (reference sequence). In DNA form, the CDR3 reads TGTGCCACCGCCCTCCCGGACAGAAACATTCAGTACTTC. It codes for CATALPDRNIQYF. Full variable domain (missing parts from reference TRBV19 and TRBJ2-4): DGGITQSPKYLFRKEGQNVTLSCEQNLNHDAMYWYRQDPGQGLRLIYYSQIVNDFQKGDIAEGYSVSREKKESFPLTVTSAQKNPTAFYLCATALPDRNIQYFGAGTRLSVL.